The sequence of this TCR beta chain was determined in a study of neurological immune-mediated disorders. This CDR3 comprises 16 residues. Germline CDR1 reads SGHTA; CDR2 reads FQGNSA. Trimming at V came to 5 bases and at J to 3 bases, leaving 9 bases not matched to a gene. This clonotype was seen ten or more times. Over 160 million TCR-beta sequences from 15-18 subjects were obtained in each sequencing run. TCRdb itself ran the 5' RACE reads through MiXCR, one entry per CDR3 protein. Of roughly 50,000 distinct CDR3 sequences listed, 15% to 20% are singletons. The receptor's source is a man aged 55 to 69 in good health. The genes are TRBV7-2 and TRBJ2-3; 9 nucleotides agree with TRBD1. Sequencing input: PBMCs. CDR3: CASSPGQGRGTDTQYF. The CDR3 DNA is TGTGCCAGCAGCCCCGGACAGGGGAGGGGGACAGATACGCAGTATTTT.